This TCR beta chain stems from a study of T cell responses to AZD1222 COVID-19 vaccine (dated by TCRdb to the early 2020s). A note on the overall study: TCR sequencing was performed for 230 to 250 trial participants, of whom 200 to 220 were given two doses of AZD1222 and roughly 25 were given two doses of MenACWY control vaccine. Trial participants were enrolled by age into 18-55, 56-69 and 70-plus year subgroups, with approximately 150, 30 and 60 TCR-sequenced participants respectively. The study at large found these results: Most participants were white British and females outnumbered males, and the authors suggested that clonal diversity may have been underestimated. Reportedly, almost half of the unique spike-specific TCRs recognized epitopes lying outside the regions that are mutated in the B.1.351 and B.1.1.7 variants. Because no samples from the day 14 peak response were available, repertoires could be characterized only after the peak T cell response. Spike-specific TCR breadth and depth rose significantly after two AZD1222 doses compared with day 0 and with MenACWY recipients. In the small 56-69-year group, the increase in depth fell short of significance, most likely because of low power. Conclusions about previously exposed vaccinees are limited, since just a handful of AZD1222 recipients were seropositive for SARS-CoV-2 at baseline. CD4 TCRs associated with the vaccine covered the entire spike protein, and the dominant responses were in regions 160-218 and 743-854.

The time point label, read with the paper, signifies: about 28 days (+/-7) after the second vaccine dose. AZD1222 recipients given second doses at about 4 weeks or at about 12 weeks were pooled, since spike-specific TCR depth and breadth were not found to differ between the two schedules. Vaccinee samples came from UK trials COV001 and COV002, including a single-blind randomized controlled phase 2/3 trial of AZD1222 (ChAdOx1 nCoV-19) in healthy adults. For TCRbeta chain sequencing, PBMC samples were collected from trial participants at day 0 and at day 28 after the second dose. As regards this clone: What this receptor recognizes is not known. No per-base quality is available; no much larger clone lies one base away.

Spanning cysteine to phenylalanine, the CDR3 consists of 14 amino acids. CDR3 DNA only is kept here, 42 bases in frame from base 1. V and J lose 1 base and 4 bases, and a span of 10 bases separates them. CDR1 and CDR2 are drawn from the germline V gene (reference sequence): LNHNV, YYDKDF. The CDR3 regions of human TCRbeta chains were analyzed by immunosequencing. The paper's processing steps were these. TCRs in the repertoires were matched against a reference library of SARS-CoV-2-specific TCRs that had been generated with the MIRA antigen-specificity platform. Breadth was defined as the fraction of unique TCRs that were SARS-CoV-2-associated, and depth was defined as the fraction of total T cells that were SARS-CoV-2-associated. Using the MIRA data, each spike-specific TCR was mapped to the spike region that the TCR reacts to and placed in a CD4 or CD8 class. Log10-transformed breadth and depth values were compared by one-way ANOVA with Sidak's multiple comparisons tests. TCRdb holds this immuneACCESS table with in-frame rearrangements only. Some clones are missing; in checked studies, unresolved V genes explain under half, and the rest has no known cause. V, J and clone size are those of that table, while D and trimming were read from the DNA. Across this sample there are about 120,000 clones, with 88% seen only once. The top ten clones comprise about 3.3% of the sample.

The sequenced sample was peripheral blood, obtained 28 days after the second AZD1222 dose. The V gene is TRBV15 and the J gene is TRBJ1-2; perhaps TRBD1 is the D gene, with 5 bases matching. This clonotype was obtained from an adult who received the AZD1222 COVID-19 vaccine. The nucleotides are TGTGCCACCAGCAGAGGGGGCCTCTTCTATGGCTACACCTTC. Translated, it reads CATSRGGLFYGYTF.